Listed here are 24 T cell receptor beta chains from one sample, sequenced in a study of T-cell memory formation after mild COVID-19. TCRdb re-called the 5' RACE reads with MiXCR, one entry per CDR3 protein. The data show more than 35,000 distinct CDR3 sequences, 7.5% to 10% seen once. Sequencing was carried out using PBMCs or a T cell subset sorted from them (not recorded which). These TCRs come from an adult woman who had mild COVID-19 (a few samples of this study predate the infection). Cell type and time point are not known.

This clonotype occurred a few times. The chain recombines TRBV5-1 with TRBJ2-3; D is undetermined. The CDR3 is 12 residues long. CDR1 is SGHRS and CDR2 is YFSETQ in the germline V gene. V gave up 4 bases and J gave up 5 bases, with 8 bases separating them. Here the CDR3 reads CASSPDLDTQYF. For the CDR3, the DNA is TGCGCCAGCAGCCCGGACCTAGATACGCAGTATTTT.

This chain's CDR3 is CASSPDGYSNQPQHF. The CDR3 DNA reads as TGTGCCAGCAGTCCTGACGGTTATAGCAATCAGCCCCAGCATTTT. The gene calls are TRBV12-3 or TRBV12-4 and TRBJ1-5; no firm D call. The CDR3 sequence is 15 residues long. With 5 bases removed from V and 0 bases from J, the gap between germline ends came to 11 bases.

This chain uses TRBV27 with TRBJ2-7; D is uncertain. CDR3 length: 15 amino acids. The V and J ends lost 0 bases and 2 bases respectively, with 11 bases between them. In germline, CDR1 is MNHEY, CDR2 SMNVEV (reference sequence). The CDR3 DNA reads TGTGCCAGCAGTTTATCGGGCGGAAGGACCTACGAGCAGTACTTC. Its translation: CASSLSGGRTYEQYF.

This clonotype was counted between two and nine times. The CDR3 loop reads CASRLSGTGGAEQYF. CDR3 coding DNA: TGTGCCAGTAGACTCTCCGGGACAGGGGGTGCCGAGCAGTACTTC. This sequence joins TRBV19 and TRBJ2-7; 11 bases line up with TRBD1. The CDR3 covers 15 residues. The trim removed 6 bases at V and 6 bases at J, leaving 10 bases unmatched. Germline lookup yields CDR1 LNHDA and CDR2 SQIVND (reference sequence).

This clonotype appeared a few times. The chain links TRBV24-1 to TRBJ2-7, with TRBD1 matching 9 bases. Germline V gives CDR1 KGHDR, CDR2 SFDVKD. The CDR3 length is 13 residues. J gave up 7 bases and V 10 bases, and 10 bases lay outside the gene matches. CDR3 region: CATGDRATGEQYF. In DNA form, the CDR3 reads TGTGCCACTGGGGACAGGGCCACCGGAGAGCAGTACTTC.

This clonotype was seen at least ten times. The CDR3 region has the DNA TGCGCCAGCAGCACTACAGGGCCGGAGCAGTACTTC. Its protein is CASSTTGPEQYF. V is TRBV5-1 and J is TRBJ2-7; D might be TRBD1 (6 bases). The CDR3 is made up of 12 amino acids. CDR1 is SGHRS and CDR2 is YFSETQ in the germline V gene. The V gene lost 4 bases and the J gene lost 7 bases, with 12 bases spanning the gap.

This clonotype was seen a few times. Here the CDR3 DNA reads TGTGCCAGCAGCTTAGAAGGTCCAGGGACGTATGGCTACACCTTC. This encodes CASSLEGPGTYGYTF. V gene TRBV11-2 combines with J gene TRBJ1-2; weak D call: TRBD1 (5 bases). The germline CDR1 and CDR2 sequences are SGHAT and FQNNGV. The V and J ends lost 0 bases and 5 bases respectively, with 13 bases between them. CDR3 size: 15 residues. The full variable domain, rest sourced from reference TRBV11-2 and TRBJ1-2, is EAGVAQSPRYKIIEKRQSVAFWCNPISGHATLYWYQQILGQGPKLLIQFQNNGVVDDSQLPKDRFSAERLKGVDSTLKIQPAKLEDSAVYLCASSLEGPGTYGYTFGSGTRLTVV.

There are many counts of this clonotype. The genes are TRBV20-1 and TRBJ1-2, with D uncertain. Trimming removed 3 bases from V and 5 bases from J, with 10 bases in between. From germline, CDR1 is DFQATT and CDR2 SNEGSKA (reference sequence). CDR3 length: 12 residues. CDR3 residues: CSASKQTYGYTF. The CDR3 coding sequence is TGCAGTGCTAGTAAGCAGACGTATGGCTACACCTTC.

The chain recombines TRBV20-1 with TRBJ1-1, with TRBD1 as a possible D gene (6 bases). The CDR3 is 13 amino acids. Looked up from germline, CDR1 is DFQATT and CDR2 is SNEGSKA (reference sequence). The V gene lost 2 bases and the J gene lost 2 bases, with 9 bases spanning the gap. The CDR3: CSARRDTNTEAFF. The CDR3 nucleotides are TGCAGTGCTAGAAGGGACACTAACACTGAAGCTTTCTTT.

This clonotype was recorded at least ten times. The gene calls are TRBV5-1 and TRBJ2-7; 8 bases align to TRBD1. Per the germline V gene, CDR1 is SGHRS and CDR2 is YFSETQ. The V gene end was trimmed by 4 bases and the J gene end by 5 bases; junction bases not matched to a gene: 14. The CDR3 spans 16 residues. For the CDR3, the DNA is TGCGCCAGCAGCCTTCCCCGGGGACAGGTCGGCCACGAGCAGTACTTC. The encoded protein is CASSLPRGQVGHEQYF.

In its sample, this clonotype was seen a few times. The chain employs TRBV7-2 and TRBJ2-7; no definite D call. This CDR3 has 15 amino acids. Trimming shortened V by 5 bases and J by 5 bases, and 19 bases separated the two germline ends. Germline CDR1 is SGHTA and CDR2 is FQGNSA. The CDR3 protein is CASSPFEFRKNEQYF. The CDR3 nucleotides read TGTGCCAGCAGCCCCTTCGAGTTTCGAAAGAACGAGCAGTACTTC.

This chain links TRBV5-4 with TRBJ1-2; a weak D match, TRBD1 (5 bases). V shed 3 bases and J shed 8 bases, with 17 bases lying between them. CDR1 is SGHNT and CDR2 is YYREEE in the germline V gene (reference sequence). The CDR3 is made up of 14 amino acids. Here the CDR3 DNA reads TGTGCCAGCAGCTATGAAACAGGCACCTCGGGCTACACCTTC. Its protein product is CASSYETGTSGYTF. Filled out from reference TRBV5-4 and TRBJ1-2, the complete variable domain reads ETGVTQSPTHLIKTRGQQVTLRCSSQSGHNTVSWYQQALGQGPQFIFQYYREEENGRGNFPPRFSGLQFPNYSSELNVNALELDDSALYLCASSYETGTSGYTFGSGTRLTVV.

In its sample, this clonotype was seen many times. CDR3 region: CSARGATGGDTQYF. The CDR3 DNA sequence: TGCAGTGCTAGAGGGGCGACAGGGGGAGATACGCAGTATTTT. This chain uses TRBV20-1 with TRBJ2-3; 9 nucleotides align to TRBD1. V was pared by 1 base and J by 5 bases, with 4 bases of the junction left unmatched. CDR1 and CDR2 from the germline V gene are DFQATT and SNEGSKA (reference sequence). This CDR3 comprises 14 residues.

This clonotype was seen many times. The chain employs TRBV6-1 and TRBJ1-1; D is unclear. Germline V lookup: CDR1 MNHNS, CDR2 SASEGT. V dropped 6 bases and J dropped 2 bases, with 10 bases sitting between them. This CDR3 contains 13 residues. CDR3 region: CASSHELNTEAFF. CDR3 nucleotides: TGTGCCAGCAGCCACGAGCTAAACACTGAAGCTTTCTTT.

The rearrangement uses TRBV4-1 and TRBJ2-1; D perhaps matches TRBD2 (5 bases). V lost 0 bases to trimming and J lost 5 bases, with 17 bases between them. The CDR3 totals 17 residues. Germline CDR1 and CDR2: MGHRA and YSYEKL. CDR3 coding DNA: TGCGCCAGCAGCCAAGAGGTCTTAGCAGCGGCTCACAATGAGCAGTTCTTC. It translates to CASSQEVLAAAHNEQFF.

The chain has TRBV29-1 and TRBJ2-2, with D perhaps TRBD1 or TRBD2 (5 bases each). Trimming took 4 bases from V and 0 from J, leaving 12 bases between them. Germline assignment: CDR1 SQVTM and CDR2 ANQGSEA. The CDR3 has 15 residues. DNA of the CDR3: TGCAGCGTTGTGAGGGGCCCTACGAACACCGGGGAGCTGTTTTTT. This codes for CSVVRGPTNTGELFF.

At least ten counts were recorded for this clonotype. V and J are TRBV7-9 and TRBJ1-1; D is perhaps TRBD1 (5 bases). Germline lookup yields CDR1 SEHNR and CDR2 FQNEAQ (reference sequence). Between the trimmed V and J ends, which lost 1 base and 10 bases, there was a span of 16 bases. This CDR3 is 14 amino acids long. The DNA of the CDR3 is TGTGCCAGCAGCTTAGAGACGTGGGGGGTCGGAGCTTTCTTT. Translated: CASSLETWGVGAFF. Combining the CDR3 with reference TRBV7-9 and TRBJ1-1 gives the whole variable domain DTGVSQNPRHKITKRGQNVTFRCDPISEHNRLYWYRQTLGQGPEFLTYFQNEAQLEKSRLLSDRFSAERPKGSFSTLEIQRTEQGDSAMYLCASSLETWGVGAFFGQGTRLTVV.

The table lists this clonotype with a few counts. The chain has TRBV10-2 and TRBJ2-3, with D possibly matching TRBD2 (6 bases). From germline, CDR1 is WSHSY and CDR2 SAAADI. CDR3 size: 19 residues. Trimming left V 7 bases short and J 2 bases short, with 28 bases between. The DNA of the CDR3 is TGCGCCAGCAAGTTTTCATCCCCTTCAGGGAGGACCTCCACAGATACGCAGTATTTT. Amino acid sequence: CASKFSSPSGRTSTDTQYF.

This clonotype was recorded many times. One junction end does not reproduce the germline sequence, and a read error may be involved. The chain combines TRBV7-2 with TRBJ2-3, with D maybe TRBD2 (6 bases). The CDR3 length is 16 residues. From germline, CDR1 is SGHTA and CDR2 FQGNSA. CDR3 sequence reads: CASSLGGGIRTDTQYF. CDR3 bases: TGTGCCAGCAGCTTAGGTGGCGGGATCCGCACGGATACGCAGTATTTT.

In its sample, this clonotype was seen a few times. The genes are TRBV5-5 and TRBJ1-2; 7 bases map to TRBD1. Germline CDR1 is SGHKS and CDR2 is YYEKEE (reference sequence). The J segment lost 2 bases and the V segment lost 2 bases, leaving 6 bases of the junction unmatched. The CDR3 totals 15 residues. CDR3 nucleotide sequence: TGTGCCAGCAGCTTAGGACAGGACCTAAACTATGGCTACACCTTC. It codes for CASSLGQDLNYGYTF.

This clonotype was seen repeatedly, ten times or more. The chain recombines TRBV25-1 with TRBJ2-6, with D unresolved. This CDR3 contains 17 residues. V lost 3 bases and J lost 0, with 12 bases in between. CDR1 is MGHDK and CDR2 is SYGVNS in the germline V gene. Here the CDR3 DNA reads TGTGCCAGCAGTGAGTCGTACGGAGCCTCTGGGGCCAACGTCCTGACTTTC. Translation: CASSESYGASGANVLTF.

This clonotype was counted at least ten times. The V and J genes are TRBV24-1 and TRBJ2-1; 8 nucleotides line up with TRBD2. The CDR3 is made up of 17 amino acids. Trimming removed 4 bases from V and 2 bases from J; junction bases left unmatched: 9. Germline CDR1 reads KGHDR; CDR2 reads SFDVKD. The CDR3 coding sequence is TGTGCCACCAGTGACTCCTTCGGGAGGGAAACCTACAATGAGCAGTTCTTC. The encoded protein is CATSDSFGRETYNEQFF.

V usage is TRBV7-2 and J usage is TRBJ1-1; no definite D call. This CDR3 is 13 amino acids long. Germline CDR1 reads SGHTA; CDR2 reads FQGNSA. Trimming removed 3 bases at V and 1 base at J, with 6 bases between. Here the CDR3 reads CASSFTSNTEAFF. In DNA form, the CDR3 reads TGTGCCAGCAGCTTTACGTCGAACACTGAAGCTTTCTTT.

For this clonotype: The junction differs from germline at one of its ends, possibly a read error. J is TRBJ1-4 and V is TRBV4-1; D is ambiguous. Per germline, CDR1 MGHRA and CDR2 YSYEKL. The CDR3 extends over 12 amino acids. The DNA for the CDR3 is TGCGACAGCAGCCAGGTGGACGAAAAACTGTTTTTT. This translates into CDSSQVDEKLFF.